The 16 T cell receptor beta chains in this list originate from one sample, sequenced in a study of T-cell reconstitution after alpha-beta-depleted transplantation in children. Preparation of the TCRbeta library involved a method that used unique molecular identifiers. TCRdb passed the PCR reads through MiXCR, listing each CDR3 protein once. The data show 610,000 or so distinct CDR3 sequences, more than 20% seen once. Specimen: PBMCs, collected before TCRalphabeta/CD19-depleted stem cell transplant. Receptors were obtained from a boy less than two years old with Wiskott-Aldrich syndrome, due to receive a stem cell transplant.

This clonotype was seen a few times. The J gene is TRBJ2-7, the V gene TRBV15; weak D call: TRBD2 (5 bases). In germline, CDR1 is LNHNV, CDR2 YYDKDF (reference sequence). V lost 8 bases, J lost 3 bases, and 8 bases lay in between. There are 11 residues in the CDR3. The CDR3 loop reads CATASSYEQYF. CDR3 nucleotides: TGTGCCACCGCTAGCAGCTACGAGCAGTACTTC.

Only a few counts were recorded for this clonotype. The chain recombines TRBV28 with TRBJ2-5; tentative D call: TRBD2 (6 bases). From germline, CDR1 is MDHEN and CDR2 SYDVKM. Deletions cut 8 bases from V and 3 bases from J, with 19 bases between. The CDR3 totals 15 residues. This CDR3 is CASRDPVGLEETQYF. The CDR3 DNA is TGTGCCAGCCGTGACCCGGTGGGACTGGAAGAGACCCAGTACTTC.

In this sample, this clonotype turned up a few times. The CDR3, as DNA: TGTGCCACCAGCAGAGGGCTAGCGGGCAATGAGCAGTTCTTC. It encodes CATSRGLAGNEQFF. The chain joins TRBV15 to TRBJ2-1; 8 positions agree with TRBD2. With 1 base clipped from V and 6 bases from J, the junction kept 2 bases outside the gene matches. The length of the CDR3 is 14 residues. Germline values: CDR1 LNHNV, CDR2 YYDKDF (reference sequence).

The genes are TRBV5-1 and TRBJ2-1; 11 nucleotides match TRBD2. The CDR3 loop spans 17 amino acids. The germline V gene encodes CDR1 SGHRS and CDR2 YFSETQ. Germline trimming cut 4 bases from V and 3 bases from J; bases unmatched to any gene: 9. The DNA for the CDR3 is TGCGCCAGCAGCCCACGGGGTAGCGGGAGGGGCTACAATGAGCAGTTCTTC. Translation: CASSPRGSGRGYNEQFF.

The CDR3 DNA reads as TGTGCCAGCAGTTTAGGGCTTGGGGATGGGAATCAGCCCCAGCATTTT. It specifies CASSLGLGDGNQPQHF. The chain uses TRBV12-3 or TRBV12-4 and TRBJ1-5; D is ambiguous. Deletions cut 1 base from V and 4 bases from J, with 14 bases between. The CDR3 length is 16 residues.

This clonotype appeared a few times. An end of the junction differs from the germline gene, which may be a read error. This chain's CDR3 is CASSSILHGADTQYF. In DNA form, the CDR3 reads TGTGCCAGCAGCTCAATCCTACATGGCGCAGATACGCAGTATTTT. The chain recombines TRBV5-1 with TRBJ2-3; D remains ambiguous. The CDR3 has 15 amino acids. Germline assignment: CDR1 SGHRS and CDR2 YFSETQ. Complete variable domain (other parts from reference TRBV5-1 and TRBJ2-3): KAGVTQTPRYLIKTRGQQVTLSCSPISGHRSVSWYQQTPGQGLQFLFEYFSETQRNKGNFPGRFSGRQFSNSRSEMNVSTLELGDSALYLCASSSILHGADTQYFGPGTRLTVL.

This chain connects TRBV15 to TRBJ2-5; 9 bases fit TRBD2. CDR3 length: 18 amino acids. Trimming took 1 base from V and 2 from J; bases not matched to a gene: 11. Germline CDR1 and CDR2: LNHNV and YYDKDF (reference sequence). The CDR3 here is CATSRGIFSGRGQETQYF. In DNA form, the CDR3 reads TGTGCCACCAGCAGAGGGATTTTTAGCGGGAGAGGTCAAGAGACCCAGTACTTC.

This clonotype was found a few times. The chain couples TRBV12-3 or TRBV12-4 to TRBJ1-2; the D gene is possibly TRBD1 (5 bases). The CDR3 totals 14 residues. Trimming removed 0 bases from V and 7 bases from J, with 12 bases in between. CDR3 sequence reads: CASSLAPGILGYTF. As DNA, the CDR3 is TGTGCCAGCAGTTTAGCCCCAGGGATTCTTGGCTACACCTTC.

This chain joins TRBV5-1 and TRBJ2-1, with D perhaps TRBD2 (6 bases). Germline V gene sequence: CDR1 SGHRS, CDR2 YFSETQ. The V and J ends lost 4 bases and 8 bases respectively, with 19 bases between them. This CDR3 has 15 amino acids. In nucleotides, the CDR3 is TGCGCCAGCAGCCTCCTTGGGACTGAGGCATATGAGCAGTTCTTC. Translating it yields CASSLLGTEAYEQFF.

This clonotype has a handful of counts. This chain joins TRBV2 and TRBJ2-7; no clear D. V lost 2 bases to trimming and J lost 0 bases, with 8 bases between them. The germline CDR1 and CDR2 sequences are SNHLY and FYNNEI. CDR3 length: 14 residues. CDR3 coding DNA: TGTGCCAGCAGTGAACGGCCAGCCTCCTACGAGCAGTACTTC. Its protein product is CASSERPASYEQYF. The complete variable domain, with remaining parts taken from reference TRBV2 and TRBJ2-7, reads EPEVTQTPSHQVTQMGQEVILRCVPISNHLYFYWYRQILGQKVEFLVSFYNNEISEKSEIFDDQFSVERPDGSNFTLKIRSTKLEDSAMYFCASSERPASYEQYFGPGTRLTVT.

The rearrangement links TRBV5-1 to TRBJ2-7; a possible D gene is TRBD1 (7 bases). Germline values: CDR1 SGHRS, CDR2 YFSETQ. The CDR3 runs to 16 residues. The germline V and J ends were trimmed by 2 bases and 2 bases, with 17 bases remaining between them. The CDR3 loop reads CASSFGGTVRTYEQYF. The CDR3 bases are TGCGCCAGCAGCTTTGGCGGGACAGTAAGAACCTACGAGCAGTACTTC.

Turning to this clonotype: The junction does not match germline at one end; this may be a read error. This sequence joins TRBV11-3 and TRBJ2-1, with TRBD2 identical over 8 bases. Germline V gene sequence: CDR1 SGHNT, CDR2 YENEEA. The CDR3 contains 14 residues. CDR3 bases: TGTGCCAGCAGCGGGACTAGGGGAGGGAATGAGCATTTCTTC. Its protein is CASSGTRGGNEHFF.

The rearrangement joins TRBV5-1 to TRBJ2-7; TRBD1 might be the D (6 bases). Trimming left V 4 bases short and J 6 bases short, with 11 bases between. The V gene's germline CDR1 is SGHRS and CDR2 YFSETQ. CDR3 length equals 12 residues. The CDR3 bases are TGCGCCAGCAGCACCACGGACAGCGAGCAGTACTTC. This encodes CASSTTDSEQYF.

At least ten counts were recorded for this clonotype. This sequence joins TRBV4-1 and TRBJ2-3, with 14 nucleotides matching TRBD2. After removal of 0 bases from V and 7 bases from J, the junction contained 9 bases not matched to a gene. Germline CDR1 reads MGHRA; CDR2 reads YSYEKL. The CDR3 runs 18 residues. Written as DNA, the CDR3 is TGCGCCAGCAGCCAAGAACCACCAGGGACTAGCGGGAGAAATACGCAGTATTTT. The encoded protein is CASSQEPPGTSGRNTQYF.

This clonotype was counted a few times. The chain carries TRBV29-1 and TRBJ2-1; D assignment may be TRBD1 or TRBD2 (5 bases each). The V gene's germline CDR1 is SQVTM and CDR2 ANQGSEA. V dropped 6 bases and J dropped 6 bases, with 9 bases sitting between them. This CDR3 comprises 11 residues. The DNA for the CDR3 is TGCAGCGTAGGGACGGGCAATGAGCAGTTCTTC. As protein: CSVGTGNEQFF.

The V call is TRBV29-1, the J call TRBJ2-1, with 14 bases aligning to TRBD2. Germline V gene data show CDR1 as SQVTM and CDR2 as ANQGSEA. This CDR3 is 15 amino acids long. With 7 bases clipped from V and 3 bases from J, the junction kept 5 bases outside the gene matches. The CDR3 DNA is TGCAGCGCCGAGGGACTAGCGGGAGACTACAATGAGCAGTTCTTC. Protein sequence: CSAEGLAGDYNEQFF.